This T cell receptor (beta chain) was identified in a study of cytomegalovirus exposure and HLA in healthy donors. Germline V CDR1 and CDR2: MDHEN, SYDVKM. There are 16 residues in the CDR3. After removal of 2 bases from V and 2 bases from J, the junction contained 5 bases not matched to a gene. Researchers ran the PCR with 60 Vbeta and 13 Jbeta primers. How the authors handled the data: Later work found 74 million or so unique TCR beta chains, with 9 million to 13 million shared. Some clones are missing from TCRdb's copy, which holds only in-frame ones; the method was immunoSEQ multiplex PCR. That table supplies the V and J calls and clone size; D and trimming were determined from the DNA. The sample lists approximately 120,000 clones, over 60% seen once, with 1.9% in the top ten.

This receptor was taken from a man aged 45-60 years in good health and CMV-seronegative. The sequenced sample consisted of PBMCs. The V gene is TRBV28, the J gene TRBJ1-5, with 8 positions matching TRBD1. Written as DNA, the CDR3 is TGTGCCAGCAGTTTAATACAGGGGGAAGGCAATCAGCCCCAGCATTTT. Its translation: CASSLIQGEGNQPQHF.